A selection of T cell receptor beta chains follows, all from one sample in a study of blood T cell repertoires in COVID-19. Sequencing was performed with immunoSEQ multiplex PCR; in TCRdb, only in-frame clones are kept and a portion is missing. Among roughly 250,000 clones listed, about 91% were seen once. Sequenced material: PBMCs or T cells enriched from blood (not recorded which). The receptors come from a woman in her twenties or thirties with acute COVID-19. CDR3s include the opening cysteine and the closing phenylalanine or tryptophan. A D gene is named only where the DNA matches it firmly. Only some rows state a clone size, as once, few, many or a class for expanded clones.

TRBD1,TRBV10-3,TRBJ1-3,NA,TGTGCCATCAGTGAGTCGTGGACAGGCGTTGGAAACACCATATATTTT,CAISESWTGVGNTIYF
NA,TRBV7-2,TRBJ2-4,NA,TGTGCCAGCAGCTTGCAGGGTCGGGTGGACATTCAGTACTTC,CASSLQGRVDIQYF
NA,TRBV7-9,TRBJ2-5,NA,TGTGCCAGCAGCTACCGGGGACTCCAAGAGACCCAGTACTTC,CASSYRGLQETQYF
NA,TRBV28,TRBJ1-2,NA,TGTGCCAGCAACCCCGGTATGCTTCACTATGGCTACACCTTC,CASNPGMLHYGYTF
TRBD1,TRBV6-1,TRBJ1-5,NA,TGTGCCAGCAGTGAATCCGGACAGGGTGATCAGCCCCAGCATTTT,CASSESGQGDQPQHF
NA,TRBV9,TRBJ2-7,NA,TGTGCCAGCAGCGTAGGCAGCTCGGGGGATTACGAGCAGTACTTC,CASSVGSSGDYEQYF
NA,TRBV6-2/TRBV6-3,TRBJ1-2,NA,TGTGCCAGCAGTCCCTCGACTTATAACTATGGCTACACCTTC,CASSPSTYNYGYTF
NA,TRBV23-1,TRBJ1-3,NA,TGCGCCAGCAGTCAATCCCAGGGTAAGACCTCCTCTGGAAACACCATATATTTT,CASSQSQGKTSSGNTIYF
NA,TRBV4-1,TRBJ1-5,NA,TGCGCCAGCAGCCCATTGAATACCGGGAAGGGTCAGCCCCAGCATTTT,CASSPLNTGKGQPQHF
NA,TRBV13,TRBJ2-4,NA,TGTGCCAGCAGCTTCCAGACAGCGGCCAAAAACATTCAGTACTTC,CASSFQTAAKNIQYF
NA,TRBV10-3,TRBJ1-1,NA,TGTGCCAGCGCCGAATTGAACACTGAAGCTTTCTTT,CASAELNTEAFF
NA,TRBV6-5,TRBJ1-2,few,TGTGCCAGCAGACCGGGACTGAAAAAGGGCTACACCTTC,CASRPGLKKGYTF
NA,TRBV7-9,TRBJ2-7,NA,TGTGCCAGCAGCTCCTACACAGGGTCCTACGAGCAGTACTTC,CASSSYTGSYEQYF
NA,TRBV11-2,TRBJ2-5,NA,TGTGCCAGCAGCGCAAGGGGTGGAGAGACCCAGTACTTC,CASSARGGETQYF
TRBD1,TRBV27,TRBJ1-2,few,TGTGCCAGCAGCCCAGGGGGATGGTATGGCTACACCTTC,CASSPGGWYGYTF
NA,TRBV7-9,TRBJ1-2,NA,TGTGCCAGCAGCTTCCTAGAGCTTAACTATGGCTACACCTTC,CASSFLELNYGYTF
NA,TRBV6-5,TRBJ2-7,NA,TGTGCCAGCACTATATCCTACGAGCAGTACTTC,CASTISYEQYF
TRBD1,TRBV5-6,TRBJ1-2,NA,TGTGCCAGCAGCCATCAGGGGGCAGGGGGCGGCTACACCTTC,CASSHQGAGGGYTF
NA,TRBV7-9,TRBJ1-5,NA,TGTGCCAGCATGGGGTCGGGGGGTGGCAATCAGCCCCAGCATTTT,CASMGSGGGNQPQHF
TRBD1,TRBV29-1,TRBJ1-1,NA,TGCAGCGTGGGGACAGGGGGCGAGACTGAAGCTTTCTTT,CSVGTGGETEAFF
NA,TRBV7-8,TRBJ1-4,NA,TGTGCCAGCAGCGGGTTCGGGATGTCAAATGAAAAACTGTTTTTT,CASSGFGMSNEKLFF
NA,TRBV21-1,TRBJ2-3,NA,TGTGCCAGCAGCAAAGCTTGGGGGCATGACGGACAGGGGGAATCCAGCACAGATACGCAGTATTTT,CASSKAWGHDGQGESSTDTQYF
TRBD2,TRBV5-5,TRBJ2-5,few,TGTGCCAGCAGCTTCCTAATAGCGGGGGGGCGGGAGACCCAGTACTTC,CASSFLIAGGRETQYF
NA,TRBV12-3/TRBV12-4,TRBJ1-5,NA,TGTGCCAGCAGTCGTGGGGCCCGCCAGCCCCAGCATTTT,CASSRGARQPQHF
TRBD1,TRBV6-5,TRBJ1-3,NA,TGTGCCAGCATAGACAGGGGACTCGGGGACACCATATATTTT,CASIDRGLGDTIYF
NA,TRBV6-5,TRBJ1-5,NA,TGTGCCACAATCCGGGACATGGTCCCCAATCAGCCCCAGCATTTT,CATIRDMVPNQPQHF
NA,TRBV16,TRBJ1-1,NA,TGTGCCAGCAGCCGAGCTCTTAGGACAGAAGCTTTCTTT,CASSRALRTEAFF
TRBD2,TRBV6-5,TRBJ2-1,NA,TGTGCCAGCAGGACGGGACTAGACATTTACAATGAGCAGTTCTTC,CASRTGLDIYNEQFF
NA,TRBV29-1,TRBJ1-1,NA,TGCAGCGCACTTAGACAGACGAACACTGAAGCTTTCTTT,CSALRQTNTEAFF
NA,TRBV3-1/TRBV3-2,TRBJ1-1,NA,TGTGCCAGCTCCCGGGCGGAGGGTATGAACACTGAAGCTTTCTTT,CASSRAEGMNTEAFF
NA,TRBV19,TRBJ1-1,NA,TGTGCCAGTAGTATTCCCGGGGGGTGGAACACTGAAGCTTTCTTT,CASSIPGGWNTEAFF
NA,TRBV3-1/TRBV3-2,TRBJ1-3,NA,TGTGCCAGCAGCCAAGTCGGCGGCGGAGGTGGAAACACCATATATTTT,CASSQVGGGGGNTIYF
NA,TRBV18,TRBJ2-5,NA,TGTGCCAGCTCACCTAGCGTCCAAGAGACCCAGTACTTC,CASSPSVQETQYF
TRBD1,TRBV5-4,TRBJ1-2,NA,TGTGCCAGCAGCTTGGGGGACAGGGCTAACTATGGCTACACCTTC,CASSLGDRANYGYTF
TRBD1,TRBV4-3,TRBJ1-2,NA,TGCGCCAGCAGCCAAGGGACAGGCTCTAACTATGGCTACACCTTC,CASSQGTGSNYGYTF
NA,TRBV4-3,TRBJ1-1,NA,TGCGCCAGCAGCCAAGAACAGAACACTGAAGCTTTCTTT,CASSQEQNTEAFF
NA,TRBV11-1,TRBJ1-1,NA,TGTGCCAGCAGCTTAGCGAGGAACACTGAAGCTTTCTTT,CASSLARNTEAFF
NA,TRBV6-5,TRBJ1-4,NA,TGTGCCAGCAGTCGACAGGAAAATGAAAAACTGTTTTTT,CASSRQENEKLFF
NA,TRBV3-1/TRBV3-2,TRBJ1-1,NA,TGTGCCAGCAGCCAAGATGGGTGGGGCGGGAACACTGAAGCTTTCTTT,CASSQDGWGGNTEAFF
NA,TRBV6-5,TRBJ1-2,NA,TGTGCCAGCAGGAGCCCGGGGGAGCCTCGGGGTGGCTACACCTTC,CASRSPGEPRGGYTF
NA,TRBV11-2,TRBJ2-7,NA,TGTGCCAGCAGCTTACATCTGAGGCACGAGCAGTACTTC,CASSLHLRHEQYF
TRBD1,TRBV7-8,TRBJ1-6,NA,TGTGCCAGCAGCTCGACCGGGACAGTGAATTCACCCCTCCACTTT,CASSSTGTVNSPLHF
TRBD1,TRBV7-9,TRBJ1-6,few,TGTGCCAGCAGCTTAGAGGACAGGGGGCAAGGATATTCACCCCTCCACTTT,CASSLEDRGQGYSPLHF
NA,TRBV4-3,TRBJ1-1,NA,TGCGCCAGCAGCCAAGATCTTGGGGAGATGAACACTGAAGCTTTCTTT,CASSQDLGEMNTEAFF
TRBD1,TRBV6-5,TRBJ1-6,NA,TGTGCCAGCAGCTACGGACAGGGGGCGAGGAATTCACCCCTCCACTTT,CASSYGQGARNSPLHF
TRBD1,TRBV4-1,TRBJ1-1,NA,TGCGCCAGCAGTCCAGCGGGACAGGGCGTTTGGTTT,CASSPAGQGVWF
NA,TRBV11-2,TRBJ2-3,NA,TGTGCCAGCAGCTTAGAGTCCGCAGATACGCAGTATTTT,CASSLESADTQYF